This TCR beta chain was profiled in a study of blood T cell repertoires in COVID-19. The germline V gene encodes CDR1 MGHDK and CDR2 SYGVNS. Trimming removed 6 bases from V and 5 bases from J; junction bases left unmatched: 7. The CDR3 loop spans 14 amino acids. Profiling relied on immunoSEQ multiplex PCR, and the TCRdb table lists in-frame clones only, not all of them. The sample yields tens of thousands of clones, around 87% seen once. The sequence came from a man aged 50 to 60 with active COVID-19. Sequenced input: peripheral blood. V is TRBV25-1 and J is TRBJ1-5; 7 nucleotides line up with TRBD1. CDR3 protein: CASSRTGEDQPQHF. The CDR3 bases are TGTGCCAGCAGCAGGACAGGCGAGGATCAGCCCCAGCATTTT.